One sample yielded the 11 T cell receptor beta chains listed below, sequenced in a study of read filtering for tumor transcriptome and immune sequencing. Molecular barcoded adaptors covering alpha/delta and beta/gamma chains were used on around 370 ng RNA. TCRdb re-derived calls from the reads in MiXCR, one entry per CDR3 protein. The data hold just over 14,000 distinct CDR3 sequences, with approximately 20% observed a single time. Input material: a population of CD138-negative cells sorted from bone marrow. The receptors shown here come from a donor at least 40 years old with multiple myeloma.

Ten or more counts support this clonotype. This chain connects TRBV6-5 to TRBJ2-7; 9 nucleotides match TRBD1. In germline, CDR1 is MNHEY, CDR2 SVGAGI. The junction had 10 bases not matched to a gene; V was cut back by 6 bases and J by 7 bases. CDR3 length: 14 amino acids. In DNA, the CDR3 is TGTGCCAGCAGCCCTAGGACAGGGGTGGGGGAGCAGTACTTC. Translated, it gives CASSPRTGVGEQYF.

This clonotype has ten or more counts. The chain has TRBV30 and TRBJ2-1, with 8 nucleotides matching TRBD2. The V gene's germline CDR1 is GTSNPN and CDR2 SVGIG (reference sequence). V gave up 2 bases and J gave up 6 bases; unmatched junction bases: 15. The CDR3 length is 17 residues. Written as DNA, the CDR3 is TGTGCCTGGAGTTCTGGGGAACCGGGACTAGTTGTCAATGAGCAGTTCTTC. It yields the protein CAWSSGEPGLVVNEQFF.

This clonotype was seen a handful of times. The rearrangement joins TRBV6-6 to TRBJ2-2; 11 bases map to TRBD1. The CDR3 is made up of 16 amino acids. V lost 5 bases, J lost 4 bases, and 6 bases stayed unmatched. Germline V CDR1 and CDR2: MNHNY, SVGAGI (reference sequence). CDR3 loop: CASSQFGTGGTGELFF. The CDR3, as DNA: TGTGCCAGCAGTCAATTTGGGACAGGGGGCACCGGGGAGCTGTTTTTT.

Points on this clonotype: No conserved phenylalanine or tryptophan is present at the end of the CDR3, so a read error is the likely explanation. The V gene is TRBV20-1, the J gene TRBJ1-5, with D possibly TRBD1 on 6 matching bases. This CDR3 contains 13 residues. Germline V gene data show CDR1 as DFQATT and CDR2 as SNEGSKA (reference sequence). Trimming left V 6 bases short and J 7 bases short, with 16 bases between. This CDR3 reads CSATGTRSQPQHS. For the CDR3, the DNA is TGCAGTGCGACCGGGACAAGAAGCCAGCCCCAGCATTCT.

This clonotype occurred a few times. The V gene is TRBV20-1, the J gene TRBJ2-5, with D perhaps matching TRBD2 (7 bases). V dropped 6 bases and J dropped 5 bases, with 19 bases sitting between them. This CDR3 region has 14 residues. The V gene's germline CDR1 is DFQATT and CDR2 SNEGSKA (reference sequence). As DNA, the CDR3 is TGCAGTGCGCCCGAGAGGGGGGGCCGCGAGACCCAGTACTTC. Translation gives CSAPERGGRETQYF.

This chain links TRBV7-2 with TRBJ2-7, with a possible D match to TRBD2 (7 bases). The germline V gene has CDR1 SGHTA and CDR2 FQGNSA. CDR3 size: 15 residues. Trimming pared 1 base from V and 2 bases from J, leaving 12 bases between. CDR3: CASSLGGGRTYEQYF. The CDR3 DNA is TGTGCCAGCAGCTTAGGGGGGGGCCGAACCTACGAGCAGTACTTC.

This clonotype was detected many times. This chain uses TRBV10-3 with TRBJ2-7; D remains unclear. The germline V gene has CDR1 ENHRY and CDR2 SYGVKD. V was shortened by 2 bases and J by 0 bases, with 11 bases between the two germline ends. This CDR3 comprises 15 residues. The CDR3 is CAISELKASSYEQYF. CDR3 coding DNA: TGTGCCATCAGTGAGCTTAAGGCAAGCTCCTACGAGCAGTACTTC.

In the case of this clonotype: This may come from a read error, since a much larger clone is one base off. The chain couples TRBV5-1 to TRBJ2-1; tentatively, D is TRBD2 (6 bases). Germline lookup yields CDR1 SGHRS and CDR2 YFSETQ. Deletions cut 1 base from V and 6 bases from J, with 8 bases between. This CDR3 spans 13 amino acids. The CDR3 region has the DNA TGCGCCAGCAGCTTGCGACTAGGCAATGAGCAGTTCTTC. As protein: CASSLRLGNEQFF.

V usage is TRBV7-8 and J usage is TRBJ2-7; TRBD1 might be the D (6 bases). The CDR3 contains 15 residues. Germline V CDR1 and CDR2: SGHVS, FQNEAQ. The ends were cut back, 4 bases at V and 1 base at J, with 14 bases in the middle. The CDR3 coding sequence is TGTGCCAGCAGCTCAGGGGCATCGGTGTCCTACGAGCAGTACTTC. It codes for CASSSGASVSYEQYF.

This chain connects TRBV11-1 to TRBJ2-7; weak D call: TRBD2 (5 bases). The germline V and J ends were trimmed by 5 bases and 4 bases, with 18 bases remaining between them. Germline V gene sequence: CDR1 SGHAT, CDR2 FQDESV (reference sequence). The CDR3 runs to 15 residues. The CDR3 here is CASSAPAASWYEQYF. CDR3 sequence (DNA): TGTGCCAGCAGCGCCCCTGCGGCTAGCTGGTACGAGCAGTACTTC.

This clonotype turned up a few times. The J gene is TRBJ1-5, the V gene TRBV2; 7 nucleotides align to TRBD1. The CDR3 spans 14 residues. J gave up 5 bases and V 3 bases, and 4 bases lay outside the gene matches. Germline-derived CDR1 and CDR2 are SNHLY and FYNNEI. Written as DNA, the CDR3 is TGTGCCAGCAGTGAGGGGACAGTGGATCAGCCCCAGCATTTT. Its translation is CASSEGTVDQPQHF.